Below, 24 T cell receptor beta chains from the same sample are listed, as sequenced in a study of shared clonotypes between healthy human individuals. The data were produced by immunoSEQ multiplex PCR, yet TCRdb's version contains in-frame clones alone and is incomplete. Of 950,000 to 1,100,000 clones in the sample, around 82% were seen once. The sequencing input was memory CD4+ T cells from PBMCs. Subset denoted: CD45RA-negative fraction. All receptors come from a young man in good health. Some clones in this sample may be carry-over from other donors' samples.

The rearrangement links TRBV11-2 to TRBJ2-7; weak D call: TRBD2 (5 bases). The ends were cut back, 0 bases at V and 9 bases at J, with 15 bases in the middle. Germline V CDR1 and CDR2: SGHAT, FQNNGV. The CDR3 spans 14 residues. CDR3 loop: CASSLDGKAGRQYF. In nucleotides, the CDR3 is TGTGCCAGCAGCTTAGATGGTAAGGCGGGTCGGCAGTACTTC. Full variable domain (rest looked up from reference TRBV11-2 and TRBJ2-7): EAGVAQSPRYKIIEKRQSVAFWCNPISGHATLYWYQQILGQGPKLLIQFQNNGVVDDSQLPKDRFSAERLKGVDSTLKIQPAKLEDSAVYLCASSLDGKAGRQYFGPGTRLTVT.

With regard to this clone: Other DNA sequences from this sample encode an identical CDR3 as well. The chain couples TRBV7-9 to TRBJ2-7; D is perhaps TRBD2 (6 bases). Germline CDR1 is SEHNR and CDR2 is FQNEAQ (reference sequence). V lost 1 base and J 3 bases, leaving 10 bases between the germline ends. The CDR3 consists of 14 residues. CDR3 in DNA: TGTGCCAGCAGCTTAGGGGGACTTGGCTACGAGCAGTACTTC. Translation gives CASSLGGLGYEQYF.

V usage is TRBV7-2 and J usage is TRBJ2-5, with D unresolved. CDR1 and CDR2 from the germline V gene are SGHTA and FQGNSA. Trimming took off 5 bases at V and 4 bases at J, with 8 bases between the two ends. There are 12 residues in the CDR3. The CDR3 loop is CASSTRGETQYF. CDR3 DNA sequence: TGTGCCAGCAGCACCCGAGGAGAGACCCAGTACTTC.

V and J are TRBV4-2 and TRBJ1-2, with 8 bases identical to TRBD1. With 2 bases clipped from V and 11 bases from J, the junction kept 7 bases outside the gene matches. Per the germline V gene, CDR1 is LGHNA and CDR2 is YNFKEQ. This CDR3 is built from 13 residues. The DNA of the CDR3 is TGTGCCAGCAGCCAAACCCGGACAGGGAGGTACACCTTC. Translation: CASSQTRTGRYTF.

This chain's CDR3 is CASSRTSGAYNEQFF. DNA of the CDR3: TGTGCCAGCAGCCGGACTAGCGGGGCCTACAATGAGCAGTTCTTC. This rearrangement joins TRBV9 to TRBJ2-1, with 12 bases fitting TRBD2. The CDR3 contains 15 residues. Germline-derived CDR1 and CDR2 are SGDLS and YYNGEE. J was trimmed by 2 bases and V by 4 bases; bases with no gene match: 1.

The chain employs TRBV2 and TRBJ1-1; D remains unclear. V dropped 6 bases and J dropped 0 bases, with 8 bases sitting between them. CDR3 size: 13 residues. CDR1 SNHLY and CDR2 FYNNEI come from the germline V gene. This CDR3 reads CASSPEVNTEAFF. The CDR3 DNA reads as TGTGCCAGCAGCCCTGAGGTGAACACTGAAGCTTTCTTT.

J is TRBJ2-3 and V is TRBV11-2; TRBD2 matches at 8 bases. V shed 5 bases, J shed 5 bases, and the junction held 12 bases outside the gene matches. The germline V gene encodes CDR1 SGHAT and CDR2 FQNNGV. The CDR3 contains 16 residues. The CDR3 protein is CASSPGAGLAVDTQYF. The CDR3 DNA follows: TGTGCCAGCAGCCCAGGGGCTGGACTAGCTGTAGATACGCAGTATTTT.

V and J are TRBV9 and TRBJ1-2; D is perhaps TRBD1 (5 bases). The length of the CDR3 is 13 residues. Germline V gives CDR1 SGDLS, CDR2 YYNGEE. Trimming removed 0 bases from V and 10 bases from J, with 13 bases in between. CDR3 in amino acids: CASSVEFRTPYTF. In nucleotides, the CDR3 is TGTGCCAGCAGCGTAGAATTCCGGACACCCTACACCTTC.

V is TRBV5-4 and J is TRBJ1-5, with unresolved D. Germline V gene sequence: CDR1 SGHNT, CDR2 YYREEE (reference sequence). This CDR3 is built from 10 residues. V was trimmed by 5 bases and J by 12 bases, leaving 9 bases between them. The CDR3 reads CASRWAFQHF. DNA for the CDR3: TGTGCCAGCAGATGGGCTTTCCAGCATTTT.

The chain joins TRBV30 to TRBJ2-7; 7 bases are a match to TRBD2. V was clipped by 0 bases and J by 1 base; unmatched bases: 6. This CDR3 region has 15 residues. Per germline, CDR1 GTSNPN and CDR2 SVGIG (reference sequence). Here the CDR3 reads CAWSVHGGGSYEQYF. CDR3 DNA: TGTGCCTGGAGTGTACATGGGGGGGGATCCTACGAGCAGTACTTC.

The chain is built from TRBV18 and TRBJ2-7, with 9 bases aligning to TRBD1. CDR1 is KGHSH, CDR2 LQKENI, per germline. The CDR3 is 15 amino acids. The trim removed 3 bases at V and 3 bases at J, leaving 6 bases unmatched. The CDR3 sequence: CASSPGTGPHYEQYF. CDR3 bases: TGTGCCAGCTCACCTGGGACAGGGCCCCACTACGAGCAGTACTTC.

This chain uses TRBV7-8 with TRBJ2-7, with D possibly matching TRBD1 (6 bases). Trimming shortened V by 2 bases and J by 6 bases, and 14 bases separated the two germline ends. Germline V gene sequence: CDR1 SGHVS, CDR2 FQNEAQ. The CDR3 is 14 residues long. The CDR3 DNA follows: TGTGCCAGCAGCTTAAATCGGGACACGGCCGAGCAGTACTTC. Its protein is CASSLNRDTAEQYF.

The rearrangement links TRBV6-6 to TRBJ2-7; 12 nucleotides line up with TRBD2. The V gene end was trimmed by 5 bases and the J gene end by 6 bases; junction bases not matched to a gene: 8. This CDR3 region has 15 residues. Germline values: CDR1 MNHNY, CDR2 SVGAGI (reference sequence). The chain's CDR3 is CASSTLGLAGREQYF. The CDR3 DNA sequence: TGTGCCAGCAGTACGTTGGGACTAGCGGGCCGCGAGCAGTACTTC.

The chain carries TRBV7-9 and TRBJ2-1, with a weak D call TRBD1 (6 bases). The CDR3 is 17 amino acids. Germline assignment: CDR1 SEHNR and CDR2 FQNEAQ (reference sequence). V was pared by 0 bases and J by 1 base, with 13 bases between. CDR3 sequence (DNA): TGTGCCAGCAGCTTAGCGTTAGGGGGAGTGTCCTACAATGAGCAGTTCTTC. It is translated as CASSLALGGVSYNEQFF. The entire variable domain, with the rest obtained from reference TRBV7-9 and TRBJ2-1, is as follows: DTGVSQNPRHKITKRGQNVTFRCDPISEHNRLYWYRQTLGQGPEFLTYFQNEAQLEKSRLLSDRFSAERPKGSFSTLEIQRTEQGDSAMYLCASSLALGGVSYNEQFFGPGTRLTVL.

The chain links TRBV28 to TRBJ1-5, with 8 bases matching TRBD1. The V gene's germline CDR1 is MDHEN and CDR2 SYDVKM. This CDR3 is built from 13 residues. With 8 bases clipped from V and 9 bases from J, the junction kept 9 bases outside the gene matches. The CDR3 DNA is TGTGCCAGCTATGGACAGGGAGTAGGGCCCCAGCATTTT. Encoded protein: CASYGQGVGPQHF.

Notes on this clone: Other DNA sequences in the sample encode the same CDR3. The rearrangement joins TRBV9 to TRBJ2-5, with D perhaps matching TRBD2 (5 bases). CDR3 length equals 15 residues. V dropped 0 bases and J dropped 4 bases, with 13 bases sitting between them. Germline CDR1 and CDR2: SGDLS and YYNGEE. Here the CDR3 DNA reads TGTGCCAGCAGCGTAGTCGGTCTGGCGGGAGAGACCCAGTACTTC. Amino acids: CASSVVGLAGETQYF.

The chain is built from TRBV5-6 and TRBJ2-2; D is uncertain. CDR1 and CDR2 from the germline V gene are SGHDT and YYEEEE. V shed 6 bases and J shed 3 bases, with 21 bases lying between them. The CDR3 runs to 17 residues. DNA for the CDR3: TGTGCCAGCATCGCCCCTGGGCAACCCCCCGACACCGGGGAGCTGTTTTTT. It codes for CASIAPGQPPDTGELFF.

V gene TRBV5-1 combines with J gene TRBJ1-4; no reliable D call. The CDR3 runs 14 residues. Trimming removed 4 bases from V and 3 bases from J, with 10 bases in between. Germline V CDR1 and CDR2: SGHRS, YFSETQ. In nucleotides, the CDR3 is TGCGCCAGCAGCGACATGTCGGCTAATGAAAAACTGTTTTTT. This sequence encodes CASSDMSANEKLFF.

For this clone: Other DNA sequences in this sample translate to the same CDR3. J is TRBJ2-3 and V is TRBV9, with 10 bases lining up with TRBD2. Germline V CDR1 and CDR2: SGDLS, YYNGEE. The CDR3 spans 15 residues. After removal of 3 bases from V and 3 bases from J, the junction contained 4 bases not matched to a gene. The CDR3 is CASSASSGRTDTQYF. Written as DNA, the CDR3 is TGTGCCAGCAGCGCCTCTAGCGGGAGAACAGATACGCAGTATTTT.

The chain combines TRBV18 with TRBJ2-7; a weak D match, TRBD2 (5 bases). V lost 2 bases and J lost 4, with 18 bases in between. This CDR3 has 16 residues. Germline CDR1 reads KGHSH; CDR2 reads LQKENI. CDR3 coding DNA: TGTGCCAGCTCACCATCAGGCCACGGAGGAGCATACGAGCAGTACTTC. It is translated as CASSPSGHGGAYEQYF.

This clone was observed many times. V usage is TRBV2 and J usage is TRBJ2-3; tentatively, D is TRBD1 (5 bases). Deletions cut 6 bases from V and 2 bases from J, with 9 bases between. Germline V lookup: CDR1 SNHLY, CDR2 FYNNEI. The CDR3 is 13 amino acids. The CDR3 DNA reads TGTGCCAGCAGGGACACGGCCACAGATACGCAGTATTTT. Translation gives CASRDTATDTQYF. Complete variable domain (other parts from reference TRBV2 and TRBJ2-3): EPEVTQTPSHQVTQMGQEVILRCVPISNHLYFYWYRQILGQKVEFLVSFYNNEISEKSEIFDDQFSVERPDGSNFTLKIRSTKLEDSAMYFCASRDTATDTQYFGPGTRLTVL.

The J gene is TRBJ1-4, the V gene TRBV6-6, with TRBD1 identical over 8 bases. Germline V lookup: CDR1 MNHNY, CDR2 SVGAGI (reference sequence). The CDR3 totals 14 residues. V shed 10 bases, J shed 5 bases, and the junction held 9 bases outside the gene matches. Here the CDR3 DNA reads TGTGCCACAAGGGGGAGGACAGGGAATGAAAAACTGTTTTTT. Translated, it gives CATRGRTGNEKLFF.

This clone showed up just a few times. This chain uses TRBV9 with TRBJ1-5, with D unresolved. Looked up from germline, CDR1 is SGDLS and CDR2 is YYNGEE. The CDR3 has 9 amino acids. CDR3 DNA: TGTGCTAGCCGGCAGTCCCAGCATTTT. Residues: CASRQSQHF.

This clone has more than one count but fewer than ten. The rearrangement joins TRBV29-1 to TRBJ2-1; 9 positions agree with TRBD1. Germline CDR1 is SQVTM and CDR2 is ANQGSEA. The CDR3 totals 14 residues. After removal of 8 bases from V and 1 base from J, the junction contained 6 bases not matched to a gene. CDR3 region: CSYRTGASYNEQFF. In DNA form, the CDR3 reads TGCAGCTATAGGACAGGGGCGTCCTACAATGAGCAGTTCTTC.